This TCR beta chain was identified in a study of control samples from healthy donors and cancer patients. Only in-frame clones appear in the TCRdb table, and some are missing; sequencing was by immunoSEQ multiplex PCR. Of 80,000 to 85,000 clones listed, approximately 90% are singletons. The CDR3 contains 14 residues. V dropped 5 bases and J dropped 4 bases, with 14 bases sitting between them. Germline CDR1 MNHEY, CDR2 SMNVEV (reference sequence). This clone occurred once. The gene calls are TRBV27 and TRBJ1-1; D is ambiguous. The TCR originated in a woman in her 50s in good health. Source material: blood. CDR3 bases: TGTGCCAGCAGTCCTTACGATGGGAGCACTGAAGCTTTCTTT. Protein: CASSPYDGSTEAFF.